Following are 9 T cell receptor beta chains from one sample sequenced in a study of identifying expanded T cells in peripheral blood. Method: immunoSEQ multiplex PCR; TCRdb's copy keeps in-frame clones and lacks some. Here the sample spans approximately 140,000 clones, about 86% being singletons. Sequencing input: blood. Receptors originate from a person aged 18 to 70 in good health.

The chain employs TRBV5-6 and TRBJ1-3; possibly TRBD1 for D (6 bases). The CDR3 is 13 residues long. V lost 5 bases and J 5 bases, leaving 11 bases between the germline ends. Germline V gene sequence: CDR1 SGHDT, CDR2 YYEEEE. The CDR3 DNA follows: TGTGCCAGCAGGGGGGGGGCCCGAAACACCATATATTTT. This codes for CASRGGARNTIYF. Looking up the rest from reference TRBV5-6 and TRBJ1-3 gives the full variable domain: DAGVTQSPTHLIKTRGQQVTLRCSPKSGHDTVSWYQQALGQGPQFIFQYYEEEERQRGNFPDRFSGHQFPNYSSELNVNALLLGDSALYLCASRGGARNTIYFGEGSWLTVV.

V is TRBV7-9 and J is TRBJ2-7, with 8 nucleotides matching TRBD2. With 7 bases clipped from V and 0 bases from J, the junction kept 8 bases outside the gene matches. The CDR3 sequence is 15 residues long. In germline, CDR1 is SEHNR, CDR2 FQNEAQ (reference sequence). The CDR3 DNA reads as TGTGCCAGCACCCCTCCGGGGGGGAGCTCCTACGAGCAGTACTTC. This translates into CASTPPGGSSYEQYF.

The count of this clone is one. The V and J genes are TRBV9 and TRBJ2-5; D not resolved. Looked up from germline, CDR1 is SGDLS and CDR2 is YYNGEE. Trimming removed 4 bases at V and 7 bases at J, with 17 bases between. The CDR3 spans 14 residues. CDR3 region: CASSPGGESGTQYF. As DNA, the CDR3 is TGTGCCAGCAGCCCGGGTGGGGAATCGGGGACCCAGTACTTC.

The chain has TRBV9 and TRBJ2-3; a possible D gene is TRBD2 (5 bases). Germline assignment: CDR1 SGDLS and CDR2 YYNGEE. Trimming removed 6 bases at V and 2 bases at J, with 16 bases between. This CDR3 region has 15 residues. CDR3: CASTPEARNTDTQYF. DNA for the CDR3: TGTGCCAGCACCCCGGAGGCCAGGAACACAGATACGCAGTATTTT.

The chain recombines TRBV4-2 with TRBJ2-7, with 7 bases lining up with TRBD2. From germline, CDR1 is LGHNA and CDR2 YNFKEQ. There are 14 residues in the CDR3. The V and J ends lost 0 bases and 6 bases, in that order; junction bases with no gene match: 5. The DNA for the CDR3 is TGTGCCAGCAGCCAAGATGAGCGGGACCCCGAGCAGTACTTC. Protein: CASSQDERDPEQYF.

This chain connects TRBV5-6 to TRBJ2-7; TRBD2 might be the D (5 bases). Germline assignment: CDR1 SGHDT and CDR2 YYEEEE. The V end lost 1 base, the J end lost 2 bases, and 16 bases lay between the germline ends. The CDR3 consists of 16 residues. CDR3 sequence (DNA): TGTGCCAGCAGCTTGTCTTGGGGTAGCGAAACCTACGAGCAGTACTTC. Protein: CASSLSWGSETYEQYF.

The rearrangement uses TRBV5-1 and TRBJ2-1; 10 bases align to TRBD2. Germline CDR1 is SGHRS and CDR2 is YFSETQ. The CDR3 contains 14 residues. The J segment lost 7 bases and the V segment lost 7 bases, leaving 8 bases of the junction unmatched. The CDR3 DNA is TGCGCCAGCTCGAGCGGGGGGGCCGGTAATGAGCAGTTCTTC. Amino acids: CASSSGGAGNEQFF. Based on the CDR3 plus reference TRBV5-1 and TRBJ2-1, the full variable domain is KAGVTQTPRYLIKTRGQQVTLSCSPISGHRSVSWYQQTPGQGLQFLFEYFSETQRNKGNFPGRFSGRQFSNSRSEMNVSTLELGDSALYLCASSSGGAGNEQFFGPGTRLTVL.

The CDR3 region is CASSEWQGLGTEAFF. The CDR3 DNA sequence: TGTGCCAGCAGTGAATGGCAGGGACTGGGCACTGAAGCTTTCTTT. The J gene is TRBJ1-1, the V gene TRBV25-1, with D tentatively TRBD1 (5 bases). Trimming left V 1 base short and J 4 bases short, with 13 bases between. This CDR3 region has 15 residues. CDR1 and CDR2 from the germline V gene are MGHDK and SYGVNS.

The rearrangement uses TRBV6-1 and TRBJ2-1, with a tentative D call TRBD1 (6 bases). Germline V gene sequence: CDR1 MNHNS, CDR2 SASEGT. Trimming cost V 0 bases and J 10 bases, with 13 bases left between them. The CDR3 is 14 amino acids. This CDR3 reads CASSEALSGVEQFF. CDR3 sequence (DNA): TGTGCCAGCAGTGAAGCGTTGTCAGGGGTAGAGCAGTTCTTC.